This paragraph covers one T cell receptor beta chain sequence. The germline gives CDR1 KGHDR, CDR2 SFDVKD. Between the trimmed V and J ends, which lost 0 bases and 8 bases, there was a span of 10 bases. The CDR3 is made up of 15 amino acids. The table came from immunoSEQ multiplex PCR; TCRdb's copy has only in-frame clones and leaves some out. Of over 450,000 clones detected, roughly 87% appear once; the ten largest clones hold roughly 0.84%. The data originate from a study of blood T cell repertoires in COVID-19. Study-level information: Nucleic acid was either cDNA or gDNA, and it came from T cells, B-cell-depleted T cells, or PBMCs.

The J gene is TRBJ1-6, the V gene TRBV24-1; a weak D match, TRBD1 (5 bases). The TCR originated in a man aged 18 to 30 with COVID-19, enrolled during active disease. The sequencing input was peripheral blood. The CDR3 DNA follows: TGTGCCACCAGTGATTTGGACAGAGAGGATTCACCCCTCCACTTT. Translated, it gives CATSDLDREDSPLHF.